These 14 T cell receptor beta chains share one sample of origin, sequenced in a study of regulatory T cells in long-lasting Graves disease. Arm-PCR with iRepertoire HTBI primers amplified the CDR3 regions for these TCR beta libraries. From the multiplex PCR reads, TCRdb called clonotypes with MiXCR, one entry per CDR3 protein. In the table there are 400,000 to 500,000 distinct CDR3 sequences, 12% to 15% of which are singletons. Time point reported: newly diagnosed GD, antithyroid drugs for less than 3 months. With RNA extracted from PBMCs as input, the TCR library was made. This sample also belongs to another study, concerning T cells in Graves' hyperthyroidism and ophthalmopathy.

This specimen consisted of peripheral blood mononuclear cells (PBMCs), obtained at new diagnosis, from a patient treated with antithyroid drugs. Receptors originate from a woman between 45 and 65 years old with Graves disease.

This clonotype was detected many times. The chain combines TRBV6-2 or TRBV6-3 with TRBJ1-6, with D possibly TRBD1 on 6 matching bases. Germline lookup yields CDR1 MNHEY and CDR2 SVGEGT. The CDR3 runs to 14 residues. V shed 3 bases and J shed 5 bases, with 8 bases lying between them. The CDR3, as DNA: TGTGCCAGCAGTTATTCAGGGGATAATTCACCCCTCCACTTT. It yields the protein CASSYSGDNSPLHF.

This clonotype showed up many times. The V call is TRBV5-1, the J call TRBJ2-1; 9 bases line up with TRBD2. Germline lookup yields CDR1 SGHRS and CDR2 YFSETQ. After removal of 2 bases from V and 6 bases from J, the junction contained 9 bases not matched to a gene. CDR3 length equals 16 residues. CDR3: CASSLGPGLASNEQFF. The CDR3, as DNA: TGCGCCAGCAGCTTAGGCCCGGGACTAGCTTCCAATGAGCAGTTCTTC.

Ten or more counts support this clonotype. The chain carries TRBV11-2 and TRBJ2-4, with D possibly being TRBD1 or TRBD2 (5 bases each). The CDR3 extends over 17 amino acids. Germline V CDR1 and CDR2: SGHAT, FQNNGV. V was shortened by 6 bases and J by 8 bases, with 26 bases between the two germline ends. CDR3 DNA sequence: TGTGCCAGCAGTTCTGGTCGGGGCCCACTGCCCGGCGACATTCAGTACTTC. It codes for CASSSGRGPLPGDIQYF. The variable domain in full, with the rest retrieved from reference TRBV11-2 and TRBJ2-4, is EAGVAQSPRYKIIEKRQSVAFWCNPISGHATLYWYQQILGQGPKLLIQFQNNGVVDDSQLPKDRFSAERLKGVDSTLKIQPAKLEDSAVYLCASSSGRGPLPGDIQYFGAGTRLSVL.

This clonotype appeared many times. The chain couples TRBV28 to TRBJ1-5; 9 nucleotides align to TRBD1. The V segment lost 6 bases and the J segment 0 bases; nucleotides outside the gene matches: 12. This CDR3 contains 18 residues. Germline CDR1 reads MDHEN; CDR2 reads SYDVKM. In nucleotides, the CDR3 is TGTGCCAGCAGCCCAGGACAGGGGAGGGTTTATAGCAATCAGCCCCAGCATTTT. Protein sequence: CASSPGQGRVYSNQPQHF.

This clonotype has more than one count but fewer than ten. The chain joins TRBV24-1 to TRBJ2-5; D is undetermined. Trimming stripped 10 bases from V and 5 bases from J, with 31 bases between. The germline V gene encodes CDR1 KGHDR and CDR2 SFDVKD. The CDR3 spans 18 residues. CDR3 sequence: CATNSARVPSVSVETQYF. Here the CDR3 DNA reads TGTGCCACTAACTCCGCTCGGGTCCCCTCAGTTTCTGTCGAGACCCAGTACTTC.

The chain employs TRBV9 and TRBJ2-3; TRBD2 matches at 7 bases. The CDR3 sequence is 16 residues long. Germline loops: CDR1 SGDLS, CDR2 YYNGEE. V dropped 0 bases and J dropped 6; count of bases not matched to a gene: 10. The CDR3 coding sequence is TGTGCCAGCAGCGTAGTCTCTACGGGAGGCTGGGATACGCAGTATTTT. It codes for CASSVVSTGGWDTQYF.

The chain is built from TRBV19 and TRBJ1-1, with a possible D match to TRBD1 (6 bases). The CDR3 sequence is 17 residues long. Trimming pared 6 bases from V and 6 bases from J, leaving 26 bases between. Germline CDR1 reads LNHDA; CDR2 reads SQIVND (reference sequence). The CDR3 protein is CASSQTTGAFKSAEAFF. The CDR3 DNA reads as TGTGCCAGTAGCCAAACTACGGGGGCTTTCAAGTCCGCTGAAGCTTTCTTT.

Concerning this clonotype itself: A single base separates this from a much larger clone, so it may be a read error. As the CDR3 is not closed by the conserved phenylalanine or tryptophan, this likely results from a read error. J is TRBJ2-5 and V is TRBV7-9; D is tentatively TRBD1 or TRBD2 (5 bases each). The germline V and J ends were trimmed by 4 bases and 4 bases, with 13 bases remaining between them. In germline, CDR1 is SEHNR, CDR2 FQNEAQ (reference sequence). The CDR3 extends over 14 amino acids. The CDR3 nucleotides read TGTGCCAGCAGCTCACGGCAGGGAGTAGAGACCCAGTACCTC. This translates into CASSSRQGVETQYL.

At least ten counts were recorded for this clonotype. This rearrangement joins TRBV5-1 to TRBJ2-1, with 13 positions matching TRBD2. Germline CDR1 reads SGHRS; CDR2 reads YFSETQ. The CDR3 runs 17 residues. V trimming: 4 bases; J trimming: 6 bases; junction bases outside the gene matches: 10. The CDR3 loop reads CASSPGQLAGGVNEQFF. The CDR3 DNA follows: TGCGCCAGCAGCCCCGGACAACTAGCGGGAGGGGTCAATGAGCAGTTCTTC.

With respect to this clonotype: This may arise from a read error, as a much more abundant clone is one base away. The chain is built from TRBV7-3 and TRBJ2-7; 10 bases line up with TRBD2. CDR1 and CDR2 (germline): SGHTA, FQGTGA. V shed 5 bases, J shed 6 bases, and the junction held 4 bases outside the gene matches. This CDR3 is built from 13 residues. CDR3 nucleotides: TGTGCCAGCAGCCTGAGGACTAGCGGCGAGCAGTACTTC. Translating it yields CASSLRTSGEQYF. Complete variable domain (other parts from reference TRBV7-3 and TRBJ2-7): GAGVSQTPSNKVTEKGKYVELRCDPISGHTALYWYRQSLGQGPEFLIYFQGTGAADDSGLPNDRFFAVRPEGSVSTLKIQRTERGDSAVYLCASSLRTSGEQYFGPGTRLTVT.

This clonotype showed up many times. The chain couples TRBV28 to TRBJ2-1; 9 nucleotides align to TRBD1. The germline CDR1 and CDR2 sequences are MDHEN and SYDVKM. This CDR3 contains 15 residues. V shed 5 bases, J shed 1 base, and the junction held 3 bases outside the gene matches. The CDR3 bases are TGTGCCAGCAGTACAGGGGGCACATCCTACAATGAGCAGTTCTTC. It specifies CASSTGGTSYNEQFF.

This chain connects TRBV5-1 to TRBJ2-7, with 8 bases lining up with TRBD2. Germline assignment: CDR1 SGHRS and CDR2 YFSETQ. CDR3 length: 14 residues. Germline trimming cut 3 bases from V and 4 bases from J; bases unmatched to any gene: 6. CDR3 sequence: CASSYRLASYEQYF. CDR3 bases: TGCGCCAGCAGCTACCGACTAGCGAGTTACGAGCAGTACTTC.

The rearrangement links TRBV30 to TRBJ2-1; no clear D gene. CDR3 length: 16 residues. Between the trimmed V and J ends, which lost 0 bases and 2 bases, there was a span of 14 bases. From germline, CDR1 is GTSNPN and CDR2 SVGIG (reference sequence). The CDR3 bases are TGTGCCTGGAGTGTACCGTGGGGTCGCCCCTACAATGAGCAGTTCTTC. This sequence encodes CAWSVPWGRPYNEQFF.

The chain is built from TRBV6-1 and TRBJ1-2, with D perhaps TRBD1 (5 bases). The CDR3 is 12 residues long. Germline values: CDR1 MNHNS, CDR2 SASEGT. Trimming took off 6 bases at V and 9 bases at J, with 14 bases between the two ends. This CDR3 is CASSRNQGSYTF. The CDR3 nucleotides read TGTGCCAGCAGCCGCAATCAGGGTAGCTACACCTTC.